These 26 T cell receptor beta chains were sequenced from one sample in a study of blood T cell repertoires in COVID-19. The protocol was immunoSEQ multiplex PCR, while the TCRdb copy is restricted to in-frame clones and leaves out a portion. Of 350,000 to 450,000 clones detected, roughly 90% appear once; the ten largest clones hold 0.86%. Sequenced: PBMCs or T cells enriched from blood (not recorded which). The receptors come from a woman aged 40 to 50 who had been exposed to COVID-19.

V usage is TRBV5-6 and J usage is TRBJ2-7; D possibly corresponds to TRBD2 (5 bases). V lost 4 bases, J lost 6 bases, and 17 bases lay in between. Per germline, CDR1 SGHDT and CDR2 YYEEEE. The CDR3 contains 14 residues. CDR3 in DNA: TGTGCCAGCAGCCTCCGACTCACTAGAAGCGAGCAGTACTTC. It specifies CASSLRLTRSEQYF.

The chain carries TRBV7-3 and TRBJ1-6; 8 bases align to TRBD1. The ends lost 5 bases at V and 11 bases at J; junction bases unmatched: 5. Germline V gene lookup returns CDR1 SGHTA and CDR2 FQGTGA. The CDR3 sequence is 13 residues long. As DNA, the CDR3 is TGTGCCAGCAGCGTCCGCAGGGGGCCACCCCTCCACTTT. It encodes CASSVRRGPPLHF.

The V call is TRBV3-1 (or the pseudogene TRBV3-2), the J call TRBJ2-1; TRBD2 matches at 11 bases. This CDR3 has 18 residues. V was pared by 4 bases and J by 10 bases, with 18 bases of the junction left unmatched. Per the germline V gene, CDR1 is LGHDT and CDR2 is YNNKEL (reference sequence). Written as DNA, the CDR3 is TGTGCCAGCAGCCCAAAACCCCCACTAGCGGGAGACACCAGAGAGCAGTTCTTC. As protein: CASSPKPPLAGDTREQFF.

V and J are TRBV19 and TRBJ2-2; 11 bases line up with TRBD2. This CDR3 is built from 17 residues. Germline values: CDR1 LNHDA, CDR2 SQIVND (reference sequence). The V and J ends lost 4 bases and 0 bases, in that order; junction bases with no gene match: 4. DNA of the CDR3: TGTGCCAGTAGTACCCCGGGACTAGCGGCGAACACCGGGGAGCTGTTTTTT. Protein product: CASSTPGLAANTGELFF.

The CDR3 region is CASSALQGGESGEQFF. CDR3 coding DNA: TGTGCCAGCTCAGCGTTACAGGGTGGGGAGTCCGGTGAGCAGTTCTTC. The chain uses TRBV18 and TRBJ2-1; TRBD1 might be the D (6 bases). CDR3 length equals 16 residues. Germline CDR1 and CDR2: KGHSH and LQKENI. Trimming shortened V by 5 bases and J by 9 bases, and 23 bases separated the two germline ends.

A remark on this clone: Other DNA variants within this sample encode the same CDR3. This rearrangement joins TRBV5-1 to TRBJ2-5; D perhaps matches TRBD1 (6 bases). This CDR3 has 13 amino acids. V was shortened by 4 bases and J by 3 bases, with 10 bases between the two germline ends. In germline, CDR1 is SGHRS, CDR2 YFSETQ. The CDR3 sequence is CASSPQGKETQYF. The CDR3, as DNA: TGCGCCAGCAGCCCACAGGGAAAAGAGACCCAGTACTTC.

The chain has TRBV5-1 and TRBJ2-1; possibly TRBD1 for D (6 bases). V lost 1 base, J lost 7 bases, and 9 bases lay in between. The CDR3 length is 13 residues. Germline CDR1 SGHRS, CDR2 YFSETQ. In DNA, the CDR3 is TGCGCCAGCAGCTTGCTAGACAGGAATGAGCAGTTCTTC. Its translation is CASSLLDRNEQFF.

Concerning this clone: Different DNA sequences within this sample yield the same CDR3. The chain employs TRBV18 and TRBJ1-3; a weak D match, TRBD1 (5 bases). This CDR3 spans 15 amino acids. Between the trimmed V and J ends, which lost 0 bases and 0 bases, there was a span of 6 bases. Germline loops: CDR1 KGHSH, CDR2 LQKENI. CDR3 bases: TGTGCCAGCTCACCACCGCAGGGCTCTGGAAACACCATATATTTT. This codes for CASSPPQGSGNTIYF.

DNA of the CDR3: TGCAGCGGCTCAACAGGGATTCTCATGAACACTGAAGCTTTCTTT. This codes for CSGSTGILMNTEAFF. The V gene is TRBV29-1, the J gene TRBJ1-1; possible D gene TRBD1, 6 bases. This CDR3 is built from 15 residues. V shed 7 bases and J shed 0 bases, with 18 bases lying between them. In germline, CDR1 is SQVTM, CDR2 ANQGSEA. The full variable domain, rest sourced from reference TRBV29-1 and TRBJ1-1, is SAVISQKPSRDICQRGTSLTIQCQVDSQVTMMFWYRQQPGQSLTLIATANQGSEATYESGFVIDKFPISRPNLTFSTLTVSNMSPEDSSIYLCSGSTGILMNTEAFFGQGTRLTVV.

For the CDR3, the DNA is TGTGCCAGCAGTTCCCGAGAGGGATCTCCCGGCTACACCTTC. Its translation: CASSSREGSPGYTF. This chain joins TRBV7-9 and TRBJ1-2; D is unresolved. Germline V gene sequence: CDR1 SEHNR, CDR2 FQNEAQ (reference sequence). V lost 6 bases to trimming and J lost 8 bases, with 19 bases between them. This CDR3 region has 14 residues.

This chain uses TRBV19 with TRBJ2-7; perhaps TRBD2 as D (5 bases). This CDR3 has 15 residues. V lost 3 bases, J lost 3 bases, and 15 bases lay in between. Per the germline V gene, CDR1 is LNHDA and CDR2 is SQIVND (reference sequence). The CDR3 protein is CASSIGPGGFYEQYF. The CDR3 DNA reads as TGTGCCAGTAGTATTGGACCTGGAGGTTTCTACGAGCAGTACTTC. Together with reference TRBV19 and TRBJ2-7, the CDR3 gives the full variable domain: DGGITQSPKYLFRKEGQNVTLSCEQNLNHDAMYWYRQDPGQGLRLIYYSQIVNDFQKGDIAEGYSVSREKKESFPLTVTSAQKNPTAFYLCASSIGPGGFYEQYFGPGTRLTVT.

The chain uses TRBV30 and TRBJ1-1, with 7 bases that match TRBD1. Germline V lookup: CDR1 GTSNPN, CDR2 SVGIG (reference sequence). With 4 bases clipped from V and 6 bases from J, the junction kept 11 bases outside the gene matches. There are 14 residues in the CDR3. The CDR3 region has the DNA TGTGCCTGGAACCTCAGGGGGGTATTTTCTGAAGCTTTCTTT. Encoded protein: CAWNLRGVFSEAFF.

The chain combines TRBV6-5 with TRBJ2-7, with TRBD1 matching 8 bases. CDR1 and CDR2 from the germline V gene are MNHEY and SVGAGI. There are 14 residues in the CDR3. The junction had 10 bases not matched to a gene; V was cut back by 6 bases and J by 6 bases. In nucleotides, the CDR3 is TGTGCCAGCAGCCGGACAGGGATCGACAGCGAGCAGTACTTC. Translated: CASSRTGIDSEQYF.

The V gene is TRBV7-9, the J gene TRBJ1-1, with TRBD1 matching over 9 bases. This CDR3 spans 15 amino acids. Germline V gene data show CDR1 as SEHNR and CDR2 as FQNEAQ (reference sequence). Germline trimming cut 5 bases from V and 0 bases from J; bases unmatched to any gene: 4. The CDR3 nucleotides read TGTGCCAGCAGCCTCGGGACAGGGCTGAACACTGAAGCTTTCTTT. The encoded protein is CASSLGTGLNTEAFF.

Here the CDR3 reads CASSIRGTGDNEQFF. The CDR3 nucleotides are TGTGCCAGTAGTATCCGCGGGACAGGGGACAATGAGCAGTTCTTC. The V and J genes are TRBV19 and TRBJ2-1; 10 bases align to TRBD1. CDR1 LNHDA and CDR2 SQIVND come from the germline V gene (reference sequence). The trim removed 3 bases at V and 5 bases at J, leaving 4 bases unmatched. The CDR3 contains 15 residues.

The CDR3 reads CASSLGLAGVQETQYF. For the CDR3, the DNA is TGTGCCAGCAGCCTAGGACTAGCGGGGGTTCAAGAGACCCAGTACTTC. The V gene is TRBV7-9, the J gene TRBJ2-5, with TRBD2 matching over 13 bases. Losses at the gene ends were 5 bases for V and 2 bases for J; bases not matched to a gene: 5. CDR1 SEHNR and CDR2 FQNEAQ come from the germline V gene (reference sequence). The CDR3 consists of 16 residues.

DNA of the CDR3: TGTGCCAGCAGCTTGAGTGGGGTGGCAGGGATGTACGAGCAGTACTTC. Residues: CASSLSGVAGMYEQYF. The chain uses TRBV13 and TRBJ2-7; tentative D call: TRBD1 (5 bases). Germline V CDR1 and CDR2: PRHDT, FYEKMQ (reference sequence). Trimming stripped 3 bases from V and 4 bases from J, with 19 bases between. The CDR3 length is 16 residues.

V usage is TRBV27 and J usage is TRBJ2-7, with 10 nucleotides matching TRBD2. V gave up 0 bases and J gave up 6 bases; unmatched junction bases: 5. Germline values: CDR1 MNHEY, CDR2 SMNVEV (reference sequence). CDR3 length equals 15 residues. The DNA of the CDR3 is TGTGCCAGCAGTTTATCGAGTCCTAGCGGGGGCGAGCAGTACTTC. Translated, it gives CASSLSSPSGGEQYF.

The chain is built from TRBV30 and TRBJ1-5; D may be TRBD1 (5 bases). V was shortened by 2 bases and J by 0 bases, with 11 bases between the two germline ends. This CDR3 spans 15 amino acids. CDR1 is GTSNPN, CDR2 SVGIG, per germline (reference sequence). Here the CDR3 reads CAWSFGGYSNQPQHF. CDR3 nucleotides: TGTGCCTGGAGTTTCGGGGGTTATAGCAATCAGCCCCAGCATTTT.

For the CDR3, the DNA is TGTGCTAGTGGTTTGGGAGGGTACACAGATACGCAGTATTTT. It codes for CASGLGGYTDTQYF. The chain joins TRBV12-5 to TRBJ2-3; weak D call: TRBD2 (5 bases). V lost 1 base and J 2 bases, leaving 7 bases between the germline ends. CDR3 size: 14 residues. CDR1 LGHNT and CDR2 FRNRAP come from the germline V gene.

V and J are TRBV6-2 or TRBV6-3 and TRBJ2-1; perhaps TRBD2 as D (5 bases). This CDR3 is built from 20 residues. Germline-derived CDR1 and CDR2 are MNHEY and SVGEGT. The V end was cut by 4 bases, the J end by 8 bases, with 33 bases between. The CDR3 is CASSSAFRFGWGERQDEQFF. The CDR3 region has the DNA TGTGCCAGCAGTTCCGCCTTTCGTTTTGGTTGGGGAGAAAGGCAGGATGAGCAGTTCTTC.

The rearrangement links TRBV29-1 to TRBJ2-7; 7 nucleotides align to TRBD1. Trimming at V came to 6 bases and at J to 0 bases, leaving 8 bases not matched to a gene. CDR1 is SQVTM, CDR2 ANQGSEA, per germline. This CDR3 is 14 amino acids long. DNA of the CDR3: TGCAGCGTCAAGTCCGGGACAGCCTCCTACGAGCAGTACTTC. Its translation is CSVKSGTASYEQYF.

V and J are TRBV5-4 and TRBJ1-1, with D unresolved. Germline CDR1 is SGHNT and CDR2 is YYREEE (reference sequence). V lost 4 bases, J lost 4 bases, and 11 bases lay in between. There are 13 residues in the CDR3. Written as DNA, the CDR3 is TGTGCCAGCAGCCCACGAGGGAGCACTGAAGCTTTCTTT. As protein: CASSPRGSTEAFF.

The chain carries TRBV27 and TRBJ2-3; D unclear. Looked up from germline, CDR1 is MNHEY and CDR2 is SMNVEV (reference sequence). CDR3 length: 14 residues. V lost 0 bases and J lost 2, with 6 bases in between. Here the CDR3 reads CASSLSQNTDTQYF. CDR3 DNA sequence: TGTGCCAGCAGTTTATCACAGAACACAGATACGCAGTATTTT.

The rearrangement links TRBV27 to TRBJ2-7; TRBD1 matches at 7 bases. J was trimmed by 3 bases and V by 5 bases; bases with no gene match: 13. The germline CDR1 and CDR2 sequences are MNHEY and SMNVEV (reference sequence). The CDR3 has 16 residues. The CDR3 nucleotides are TGTGCCAGCAGTAGTCCTACATTGGACAGGAGCTACGAGCAGTACTTC. Encoded protein: CASSSPTLDRSYEQYF.

The CDR3 DNA is TGTGCCTGGAGTGTACGGGGTGGCAGCCAAGAGACCCAGTACTTC. This encodes CAWSVRGGSQETQYF. The rearrangement links TRBV30 to TRBJ2-5; TRBD2 might be the D (5 bases). Between the trimmed V and J ends, which lost 0 bases and 1 base, there was a span of 12 bases. In germline, CDR1 is GTSNPN, CDR2 SVGIG (reference sequence). This CDR3 is built from 15 residues.